Here is one TCR beta chain with its context. The antigen remains undetermined. Trimming pared 0 bases from V and 1 base from J, leaving 6 bases between. The CDR3 runs to 14 residues. CDR1 is MNHNY and CDR2 is SVGAGI in the germline V gene (reference sequence). This sample stems from a study of T cells after yellow fever vaccination. Study-wide points: FACS-sorted repertoires could harbor abundant contaminating bulk-population clonotypes. Researchers report a weaker secondary response that nonetheless peaked faster, day 5 versus 15.

TCRdb recomputed calls from the 5' RACE reads with MiXCR, one row per CDR3 protein. The sample carries about 350,000 distinct CDR3 sequences, about 4% recorded once. The TCR sequence derives from a man between 18 and 35 years old who received the YFV17D yellow fever vaccine. V is TRBV6-6 and J is TRBJ1-1; no clear D gene. Sequences were derived from PBMCs, sampled 5 days after the yellow fever booster vaccination. The CDR3 bases are TGTGCCAGCAGTTACTCAGCAGAGAACACTGAAGCTTTCTTT. It specifies CASSYSAENTEAFF.